This entry lists 25 T cell receptor beta chains sequenced from one sample in a study of regulatory T cells in long-lasting Graves disease. The TCR beta library used iRepertoire HTBI primers with Arm-PCR amplification of CDR3. TCRdb reprocessed the multiplex PCR reads with MiXCR, giving one entry per CDR3 protein. The sample has about 610,000 distinct CDR3 sequences; approximately 16% are singletons. Time point denoted: newly diagnosed GD, antithyroid drugs for less than 3 months. Extracted RNA from PBMCs served as the source of the TCR library. This sample also belongs to another study, concerning T cells in Graves' hyperthyroidism and ophthalmopathy.

This specimen was peripheral blood mononuclear cells (PBMCs), taken at new diagnosis, from a patient treated with antithyroid drugs. These receptor sequences come from a man aged 18-30 years with Graves disease.

This clonotype was seen ten or more times. This CDR3 reads CASSGNSGRVYNEQFF. The CDR3 nucleotides are TGCGCCAGCAGCGGGAATAGCGGGAGGGTCTACAATGAGCAGTTCTTC. The rearrangement uses TRBV5-1 and TRBJ2-1; 11 nucleotides align to TRBD2. The length of the CDR3 is 16 residues. The ends lost 4 bases at V and 3 bases at J; junction bases unmatched: 6. CDR1 and CDR2 from the germline V gene are SGHRS and YFSETQ.

This clonotype has ten or more counts. The genes are TRBV7-9 and TRBJ2-1; 11 bases fit TRBD2. This CDR3 has 17 residues. Germline V lookup: CDR1 SEHNR, CDR2 FQNEAQ (reference sequence). V lost 4 bases to trimming and J lost 6 bases; unmatched junction nucleotides: 11. The CDR3 region is CASSSYISGTSGNEQFF. The CDR3 DNA is TGTGCCAGCAGCTCTTACATCTCCGGGACTAGCGGCAATGAGCAGTTCTTC.

This clonotype came up a few times. The rearrangement joins TRBV9 to TRBJ1-5, with 10 bases identical to TRBD1. Trimming at V came to 2 bases and at J to 7 bases, leaving 6 bases not matched to a gene. Germline CDR1 reads SGDLS; CDR2 reads YYNGEE. CDR3 length: 15 amino acids. The CDR3 protein is CASSVGQGFGQPQHF. The CDR3 DNA reads TGTGCCAGCAGCGTGGGACAGGGGTTTGGCCAGCCCCAGCATTTT.

This clonotype was counted many times. V and J are TRBV12-3 or TRBV12-4 and TRBJ2-1; weak D call: TRBD1 (5 bases). Trimming removed 5 bases from V and 10 bases from J, with 12 bases in between. The CDR3 has 12 residues. The CDR3 is CASSHPGLEQFF. The CDR3 region has the DNA TGTGCCAGCAGTCACCCAGGGTTGGAGCAGTTCTTC.

The chain joins TRBV20-1 to TRBJ2-7, with D perhaps matching TRBD1 (5 bases). The CDR3 extends over 13 amino acids. V was clipped by 8 bases and J by 0 bases, with 14 bases between them. CDR1 DFQATT and CDR2 SNEGSKA come from the germline V gene (reference sequence). The CDR3 DNA follows: TGCAGTACCAAGGGGTCCAACTCCTACGAGCAGTACTTC. Translated: CSTKGSNSYEQYF.

CDR3 sequence: CASRVRQGAGYEQYF. CDR3 coding DNA: TGTGCCAGCAGAGTAAGGCAGGGGGCTGGATACGAGCAGTACTTC. The chain links TRBV5-8 to TRBJ2-7; 8 positions agree with TRBD1. CDR3 size: 15 residues. CDR1 is SGHTS and CDR2 is YDEGEE in the germline V gene. V lost 5 bases and J lost 4; bases outside the gene matches: 11.

In its sample, this clonotype was seen a few times. The chain uses TRBV5-1 and TRBJ2-5; 7 nucleotides line up with TRBD2. CDR3 length: 17 residues. J gave up 4 bases and V 3 bases, and 15 bases lay outside the gene matches. Germline V lookup: CDR1 SGHRS, CDR2 YFSETQ. CDR3 DNA: TGCGCCAGCAGCTATGGACTGGAACGGGGGGTGGGAGAGACCCAGTACTTC. It is translated as CASSYGLERGVGETQYF.

The count of this clonotype is one. The V gene is TRBV5-1, the J gene TRBJ1-1; a weak D match, TRBD1 (5 bases). The CDR3 is 15 residues long. V lost 1 base, J lost 3 bases, and 13 bases lay in between. Germline assignment: CDR1 SGHRS and CDR2 YFSETQ. The CDR3 protein is CASSLLRGSDTEAFF. DNA of the CDR3: TGCGCCAGCAGCTTGTTACGGGGCAGTGACACTGAAGCTTTCTTT.

This clonotype was detected only a few times. The gene calls are TRBV7-3 and TRBJ1-1; weak D call: TRBD1 (6 bases). The V end was cut by 7 bases, the J end by 0 bases, with 12 bases between. The CDR3 runs to 14 residues. Germline V lookup: CDR1 SGHTA, CDR2 FQGTGA. CDR3 protein: CASKRDKMNTEAFF. In DNA, the CDR3 is TGTGCCAGCAAGCGGGACAAAATGAACACTGAAGCTTTCTTT.

The chain links TRBV7-9 to TRBJ2-1; D might be TRBD1 or TRBD2, each matching 7 bases. Germline-derived CDR1 and CDR2 are SEHNR and FQNEAQ (reference sequence). The ends were cut back, 6 bases at V and 8 bases at J, with 23 bases in the middle. The CDR3 is made up of 16 amino acids. CDR3 DNA sequence: TGTGCCAGCAGACCCTCCGGGACTACCACAGGGGATGAGCAGTTCTTC. Its translation is CASRPSGTTTGDEQFF.

Concerning this clonotype itself: This clone may be a read error of a much larger clone one base away. The chain uses TRBV3-1 and TRBJ2-2; 9 nucleotides align to TRBD1. The length of the CDR3 is 15 residues. Per the germline V gene, CDR1 is LGHDT and CDR2 is YNNKEL (reference sequence). CDR3 in amino acids: CAGSQGQGRTGELFF. The CDR3 DNA reads as TGTGCCGGCAGCCAGGGACAGGGCCGCACCGGGGAGCTGTTTTTT.

Many counts were recorded for this clonotype. J is TRBJ2-7 and V is TRBV27; D is possibly TRBD2 (6 bases). CDR1 MNHEY and CDR2 SMNVEV come from the germline V gene (reference sequence). The CDR3 extends over 14 amino acids. V was trimmed by 2 bases and J by 3 bases, leaving 11 bases between them. This CDR3 reads CASSLAGKDYEQYF. CDR3 DNA sequence: TGTGCCAGCAGTTTAGCGGGGAAAGACTACGAGCAGTACTTC.

About this clonotype: With a much larger clone just one base away, this may be a read error. The gene calls are TRBV11-2 and TRBJ1-1; no firm D call. Per the germline V gene, CDR1 is SGHAT and CDR2 is FQNNGV. This CDR3 has 13 residues. Here the CDR3 DNA reads TGTGCCAGCAGCGCAGTGTTAGCCGCTGATGCTTTCTTT. Its translation is CASSAVLAADAFF.

This clonotype was observed many times. The V gene is TRBV10-3, the J gene TRBJ1-5; possibly TRBD1 for D (6 bases). This CDR3 has 14 amino acids. CDR1 is ENHRY, CDR2 SYGVKD, per germline. V gave up 3 bases and J gave up 8 bases, with 14 bases separating them. The CDR3 DNA is TGTGCCATCAGTGATCGACAGGCGGCTGAGCCCCAGCATTTT. The encoded protein is CAISDRQAAEPQHF.

The chain carries TRBV5-4 and TRBJ1-5; TRBD1 matches 7 bases. In germline, CDR1 is SGHNT, CDR2 YYREEE (reference sequence). The V and J ends lost 4 bases and 3 bases, in that order; junction bases with no gene match: 7. CDR3 length: 15 amino acids. The CDR3 coding sequence is TGTGCCAGCAGCCTTGGGACAGCCTCCAATCAGCCCCAGCATTTT. Residues: CASSLGTASNQPQHF. Using reference TRBV5-4 and TRBJ1-5 for the parts outside the CDR3, the full variable domain is ETGVTQSPTHLIKTRGQQVTLRCSSQSGHNTVSWYQQALGQGPQFIFQYYREEENGRGNFPPRFSGLQFPNYSSELNVNALELDDSALYLCASSLGTASNQPQHFGDGTRLSIL.

This clonotype was picked up many times. The rearrangement joins TRBV20-1 to TRBJ2-7, with 11 bases matching TRBD2. Germline V CDR1 and CDR2: DFQATT, SNEGSKA (reference sequence). Trimming removed 0 bases from V and 4 bases from J; junction bases left unmatched: 2. The CDR3 is 14 amino acids. CDR3 region: CSARELAGVYEQYF. The CDR3 region has the DNA TGCAGTGCTAGAGAACTAGCGGGAGTATACGAGCAGTACTTC.

This clonotype has just a few counts. The chain carries TRBV7-2 and TRBJ2-2; D is unclear. This CDR3 is built from 12 residues. The V gene lost 4 bases and the J gene lost 6 bases, with 6 bases spanning the gap. Germline CDR1 and CDR2: SGHTA and FQGNSA. CDR3 nucleotides: TGTGCCAGCAGCTACCACGCCGGGGAGCTGTTTTTT. Protein: CASSYHAGELFF.

The chain links TRBV18 to TRBJ1-5; maybe TRBD1 (5 bases). CDR3 length equals 17 residues. V lost 3 bases and J lost 9, with 24 bases in between. Germline V lookup: CDR1 KGHSH, CDR2 LQKENI. In nucleotides, the CDR3 is TGTGCCAGCTCACCCACCGCTTCGACAGCCCCTGGGAGGCCCCAGCATTTT. Protein product: CASSPTASTAPGRPQHF.

This clonotype showed up just a few times. The V gene is TRBV27, the J gene TRBJ1-2, with D perhaps TRBD1 (5 bases). The germline gives CDR1 MNHEY, CDR2 SMNVEV (reference sequence). The CDR3 extends over 17 amino acids. V gave up 7 bases and J gave up 8 bases, with 29 bases separating them. The chain's CDR3 is CASTLPSGTGGPEGYTF. In nucleotides, the CDR3 is TGTGCCAGCACCTTACCTTCCGGGACGGGAGGACCGGAGGGCTACACCTTC.

V gene TRBV19 combines with J gene TRBJ1-5; D perhaps matches TRBD1 (5 bases). Germline V gene lookup returns CDR1 LNHDA and CDR2 SQIVND (reference sequence). The CDR3 runs 15 residues. Deletions cut 5 bases from V and 0 bases from J, with 11 bases between. CDR3 bases: TGTGCCAGTAGTGTGGAGGGGTATAGCAATCAGCCCCAGCATTTT. Amino acid sequence: CASSVEGYSNQPQHF.

This sequence joins TRBV28 and TRBJ2-3; TRBD2 might be the D (5 bases). V was cut by 5 bases and J by 1 base, with 16 bases left in between. The CDR3 runs to 16 residues. Germline V lookup: CDR1 MDHEN, CDR2 SYDVKM. CDR3 nucleotide sequence: TGTGCCAGCAGTATCGTTGTGGGTAGCGGCACAGATACGCAGTATTTT. Translated, it gives CASSIVVGSGTDTQYF.

In this sample, this clonotype turned up a few times. The chain uses TRBV29-1 and TRBJ1-2; perhaps TRBD1 as D (5 bases). The CDR3 has 13 amino acids. Deletions cut 1 base from V and 2 bases from J, with 8 bases between. Germline values: CDR1 SQVTM, CDR2 ANQGSEA. CDR3 loop: CSVEGGGNYGYTF. CDR3 DNA sequence: TGCAGCGTTGAAGGGGGGGGGAACTATGGCTACACCTTC.

This clonotype has ten or more counts. This chain links TRBV5-8 with TRBJ2-4, with D uncertain. Germline CDR1 is SGHTS and CDR2 is YDEGEE. The germline V and J ends were trimmed by 1 base and 7 bases, with 12 bases remaining between them. The CDR3 length is 14 residues. The CDR3 is CASSLSLAENIQYF. Here the CDR3 DNA reads TGTGCCAGCAGCTTGAGTTTGGCAGAGAACATTCAGTACTTC.

This clonotype was detected only a few times. This chain uses TRBV9 with TRBJ1-3; no reliable D call. Trimming removed 0 bases from V and 0 bases from J, with 4 bases in between. Germline lookup yields CDR1 SGDLS and CDR2 YYNGEE. CDR3 length equals 14 residues. As DNA, the CDR3 is TGTGCCAGCAGCGTAGCAAGCTCTGGAAACACCATATATTTT. This encodes CASSVASSGNTIYF.

The V gene is TRBV7-2, the J gene TRBJ2-1, with D possibly being TRBD1 or TRBD2 (5 bases each). From germline, CDR1 is SGHTA and CDR2 FQGNSA. Trimming removed 1 base from V and 4 bases from J, with 14 bases in between. This CDR3 spans 16 amino acids. The CDR3 DNA follows: TGTGCCAGCAGCTTAGTATCGGGGACGATTTACAATGAGCAGTTCTTC. This sequence encodes CASSLVSGTIYNEQFF.